The clone carrying this T cell receptor (beta chain) was detected only a few times. Antigen specificity is unknown. Separate from the approximately 670-subject first cohort, the 120-subject validation cohort was the one that the donors belonged to. Sequenced by immunoSEQ multiplex PCR; TCRdb stores in-frame clones only, minus some. The table includes roughly 200,000 clones, approximately 89% detected once. CDR3 length: 14 residues. CDR1 is KGHSH and CDR2 is LQKENI in the germline V gene. V was pared by 2 bases and J by 7 bases, with 5 bases of the junction left unmatched. This entry is derived from a study of cytomegalovirus exposure and HLA in healthy donors. Looking at the study overall: The same platform was used for the roughly 120 validation repertoires and the 600 to 700 first-cohort repertoires, a later analysis reported. Findings of the study overall: A classifier reportedly called cytomegalovirus status with high sensitivity and specificity. According to the study, 150 to 200 TCR beta chains were cytomegalovirus-associated.

The specimen sequenced was PBMCs. This TCR was recovered from a man younger than 40 in good health and CMV-seropositive. The rearrangement links TRBV18 to TRBJ2-1; 7 bases are a match to TRBD2. The CDR3 nucleotides read TGTGCCAGCTCACCAGAGCGGGGTTATAATGAGCAGTTCTTC. This gives the protein CASSPERGYNEQFF.